The rows below give T cell receptor beta chains drawn from one sample of a study of shared clonotypes between healthy human individuals. Produced via immunoSEQ multiplex PCR; TCRdb's table is partial and in-frame only. The table includes some 2.1 million clones, 95% detected once. Sample: naive CD4+ T cells sorted from blood. Receptor source: a man aged 18 to 35 in good health. CDR3s include the opening cysteine and the closing phenylalanine or tryptophan. The order of the fields is J gene, V gene, CDR3 protein.

TRBJ2-6 TRBV4-1 CASSHNPRGQAGANVLTF
TRBJ1-1 TRBV2 CASRGQQNTEAFF
TRBJ2-7 TRBV25-1 CASTPGQGPYEQYF
TRBJ2-1 TRBV7-2 CASSLAAGGYPQFF
TRBJ2-5 TRBV30 CAWSVLVGETQYF
TRBJ2-7 TRBV5-8 CASSLGRRSGTIYEQYF
TRBJ1-2 TRBV28 CASSSPTGTAYYGYTF
TRBJ2-7 TRBV6-5 CASSPGTSSYEQYF
TRBJ2-1 TRBV18 CASSPSAGSYNEQFF
TRBJ1-1 TRBV5-1 CASSLGGGDTEAFF
TRBJ1-1 TRBV5-1 CASSPPGPEAFF
TRBJ2-6 TRBV6-1 CASSEVHTGLGANVLTF
TRBJ2-2 TRBV28 CAPRGRGGTGELFF
TRBJ2-5 TRBV5-4 CASNPGQGETQYF
TRBJ2-1 TRBV10-3 CAIGQYNEQFF
TRBJ2-7 TRBV5-1 CASSFETGRYEQYF
TRBJ2-3 TRBV30 CAWSVGGRWDGDTQYF
TRBJ1-4 TRBV27 CASSLAGVNEKLFF
TRBJ2-2 TRBV6-6 CASTLNSRGPRELFF
TRBJ2-5 TRBV5-6 CASSFLGRSAETQYF
TRBJ2-7 TRBV11-3 CASSLKGTGSYEQYF
TRBJ2-1 TRBV6-5 CASSNGQGDNEQFF
TRBJ1-5 TRBV28 CASSFGQANQPQHF
TRBJ2-3 TRBV28 CASSPYRGAISTDTQYF
TRBJ2-3 TRBV2 CASRGRGPVTDTQYF
TRBJ2-1 TRBV6-6 CASSATSGTYNEQFF
TRBJ1-1 TRBV20-1 CSAPRGVEAFF
TRBJ2-3 TRBV6-5 CASHDTGPGTDTQYF
TRBJ1-3 TRBV6-6 CASSLTGDGNTIYF